By proportion, the clone carrying this T cell receptor beta chain is medium-sized. TCRdb re-called the 5' RACE reads through MiXCR, storing one row per CDR3 protein. The repertoire includes under 70,000 distinct CDR3 sequences, roughly 10% of them detected once, and 1.1% sits in the top ten. Between the trimmed V and J ends, which lost 5 bases and 9 bases, there was a span of 13 bases. Germline loops: CDR1 KGHDR, CDR2 SFDVKD. The CDR3 contains 13 residues. The sample is drawn from a study of T-cell memory formation after mild COVID-19. This chain uses TRBV24-1 with TRBJ2-1, with D perhaps TRBD1 (5 bases). Specimen: PBMCs or a T cell subset sorted from them (not recorded which). The TCR originated in a man in his late teens or twenties who had mild COVID-19 (a few samples of this study predate the infection). Cell type and time point are not known. The CDR3 loop is CATSVAGNFEQFF. The DNA for the CDR3 is TGTGCCACCAGTGTGGCAGGGAATTTTGAGCAGTTCTTC.